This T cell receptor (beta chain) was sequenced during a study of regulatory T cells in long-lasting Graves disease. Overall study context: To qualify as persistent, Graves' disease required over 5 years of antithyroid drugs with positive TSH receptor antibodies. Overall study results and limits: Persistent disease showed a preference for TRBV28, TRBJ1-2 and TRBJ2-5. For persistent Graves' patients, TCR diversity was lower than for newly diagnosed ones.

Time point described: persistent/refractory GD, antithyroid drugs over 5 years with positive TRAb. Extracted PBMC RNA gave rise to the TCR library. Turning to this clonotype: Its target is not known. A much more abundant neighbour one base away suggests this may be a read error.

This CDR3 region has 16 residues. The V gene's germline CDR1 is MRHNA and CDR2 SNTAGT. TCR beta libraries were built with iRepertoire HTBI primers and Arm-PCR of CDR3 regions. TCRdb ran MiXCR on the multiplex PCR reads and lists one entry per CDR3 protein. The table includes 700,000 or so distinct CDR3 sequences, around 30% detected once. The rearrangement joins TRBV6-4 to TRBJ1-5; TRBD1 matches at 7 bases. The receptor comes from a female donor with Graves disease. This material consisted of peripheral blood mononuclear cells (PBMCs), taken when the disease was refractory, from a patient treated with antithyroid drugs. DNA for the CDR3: TGTGCCAACAGTGGCCAGGGGGGAAATAGCAATCAGCCCCAGCATTTT. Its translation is CANSGQGGNSNQPQHF.